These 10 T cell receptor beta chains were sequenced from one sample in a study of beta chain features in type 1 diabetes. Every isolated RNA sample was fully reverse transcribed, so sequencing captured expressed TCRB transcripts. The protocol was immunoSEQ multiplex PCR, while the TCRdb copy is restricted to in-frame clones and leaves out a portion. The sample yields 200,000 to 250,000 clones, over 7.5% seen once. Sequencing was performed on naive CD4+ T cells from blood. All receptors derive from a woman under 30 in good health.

The CDR3 nucleotides read TGTGCCAGCAGTGGGTGGCAGGGGGGACCAATGGAGCAGTACTTC. It specifies CASSGWQGGPMEQYF. V is TRBV6-1 and J is TRBJ2-7, with D tentatively TRBD1 (7 bases). The CDR3 spans 15 residues. CDR1 MNHNS and CDR2 SASEGT come from the germline V gene. V was shortened by 4 bases and J by 7 bases, with 20 bases between the two germline ends.

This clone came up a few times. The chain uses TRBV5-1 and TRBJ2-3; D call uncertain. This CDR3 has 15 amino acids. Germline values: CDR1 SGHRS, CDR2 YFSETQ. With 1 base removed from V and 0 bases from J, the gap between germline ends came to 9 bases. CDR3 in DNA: TGCGCCAGCAGCTTGATCGGCGGAAGCACAGATACGCAGTATTTT. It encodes CASSLIGGSTDTQYF.

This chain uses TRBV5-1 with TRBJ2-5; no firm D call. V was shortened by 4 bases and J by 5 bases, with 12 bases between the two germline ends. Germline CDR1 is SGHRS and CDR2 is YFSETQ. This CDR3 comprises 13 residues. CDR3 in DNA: TGCGCCAGCAGCCCCGCCGTTGAGGAGACCCAGTACTTC. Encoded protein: CASSPAVEETQYF.

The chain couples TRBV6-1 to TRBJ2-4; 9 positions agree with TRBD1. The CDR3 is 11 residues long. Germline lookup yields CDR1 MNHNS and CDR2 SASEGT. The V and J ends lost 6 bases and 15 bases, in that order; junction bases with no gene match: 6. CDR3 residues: CASSRDRVWYF. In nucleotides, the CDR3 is TGTGCCAGCAGCCGGGACAGGGTTTGGTACTTC.

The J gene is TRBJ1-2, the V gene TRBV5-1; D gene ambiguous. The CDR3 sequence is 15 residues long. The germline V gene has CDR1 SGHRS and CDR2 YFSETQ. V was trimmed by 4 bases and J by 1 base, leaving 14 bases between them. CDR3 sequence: CASSDMGTVNYGYTF. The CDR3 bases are TGCGCCAGCAGCGATATGGGCACGGTTAACTATGGCTACACCTTC.

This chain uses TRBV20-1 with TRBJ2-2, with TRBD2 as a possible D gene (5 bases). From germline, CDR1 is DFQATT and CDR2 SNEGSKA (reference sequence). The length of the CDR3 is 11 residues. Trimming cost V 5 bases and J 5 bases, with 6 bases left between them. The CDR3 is CSAQRTGELFF. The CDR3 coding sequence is TGCAGTGCTCAGCGGACCGGGGAGCTGTTTTTT.

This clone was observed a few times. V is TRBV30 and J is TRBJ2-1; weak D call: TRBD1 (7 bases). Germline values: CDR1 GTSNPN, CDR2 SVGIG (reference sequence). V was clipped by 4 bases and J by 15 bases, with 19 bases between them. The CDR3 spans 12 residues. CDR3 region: CAWKGGGELLFF. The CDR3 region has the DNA TGTGCCTGGAAAGGAGGGGGCGAGTTATTGTTCTTC.

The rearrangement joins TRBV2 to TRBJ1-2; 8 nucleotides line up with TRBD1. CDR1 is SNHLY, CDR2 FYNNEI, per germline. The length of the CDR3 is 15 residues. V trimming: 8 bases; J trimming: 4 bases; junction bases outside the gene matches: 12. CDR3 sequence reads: CASSRGRQGPYGYTF. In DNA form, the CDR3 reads TGTGCCAGCTCAAGGGGGCGACAGGGGCCCTATGGCTACACCTTC.

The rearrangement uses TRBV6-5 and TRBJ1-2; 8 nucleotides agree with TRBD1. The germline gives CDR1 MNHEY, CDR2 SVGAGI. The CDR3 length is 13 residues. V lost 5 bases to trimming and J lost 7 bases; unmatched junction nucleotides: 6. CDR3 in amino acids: CASSAKGQVGYTF. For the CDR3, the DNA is TGTGCCAGCAGTGCAAAGGGACAGGTTGGCTACACCTTC.

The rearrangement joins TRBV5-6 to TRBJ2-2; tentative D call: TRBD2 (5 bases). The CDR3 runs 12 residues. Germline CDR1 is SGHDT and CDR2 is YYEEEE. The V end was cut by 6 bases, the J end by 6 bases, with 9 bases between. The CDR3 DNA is TGTGCCAGCACTCTGCGGGCCGGGGAGCTGTTTTTT. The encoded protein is CASTLRAGELFF.